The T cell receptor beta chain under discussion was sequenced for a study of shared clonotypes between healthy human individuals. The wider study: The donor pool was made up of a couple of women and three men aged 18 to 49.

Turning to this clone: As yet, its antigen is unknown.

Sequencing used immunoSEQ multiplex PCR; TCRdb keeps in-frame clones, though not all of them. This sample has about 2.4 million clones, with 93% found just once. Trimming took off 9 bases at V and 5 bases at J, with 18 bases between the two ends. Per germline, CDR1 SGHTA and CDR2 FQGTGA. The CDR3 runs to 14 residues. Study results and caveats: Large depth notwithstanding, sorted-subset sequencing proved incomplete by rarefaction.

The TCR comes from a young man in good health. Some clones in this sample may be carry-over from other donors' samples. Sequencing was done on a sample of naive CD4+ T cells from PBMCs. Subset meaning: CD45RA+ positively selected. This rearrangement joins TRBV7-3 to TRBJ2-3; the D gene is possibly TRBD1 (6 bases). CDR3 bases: TGTGCCAGTTGGGGGCGATCCAACCAAGATACGCAGTATTTT. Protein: CASWGRSNQDTQYF.